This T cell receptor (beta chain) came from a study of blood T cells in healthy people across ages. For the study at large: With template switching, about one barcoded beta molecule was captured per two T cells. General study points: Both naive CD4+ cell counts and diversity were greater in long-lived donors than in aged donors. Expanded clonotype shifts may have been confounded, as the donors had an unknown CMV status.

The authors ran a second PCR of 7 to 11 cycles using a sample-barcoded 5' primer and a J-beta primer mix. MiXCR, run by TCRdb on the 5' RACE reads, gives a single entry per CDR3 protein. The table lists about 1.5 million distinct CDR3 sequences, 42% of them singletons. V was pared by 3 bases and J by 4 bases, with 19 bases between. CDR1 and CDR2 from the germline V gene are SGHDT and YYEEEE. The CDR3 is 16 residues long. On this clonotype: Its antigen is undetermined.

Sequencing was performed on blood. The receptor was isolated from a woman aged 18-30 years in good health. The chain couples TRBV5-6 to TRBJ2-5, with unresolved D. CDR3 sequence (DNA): TGTGCCAGCAGCTCGGGTCTCTCAGCCGGACGAGAGACCCAGTACTTC. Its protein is CASSSGLSAGRETQYF.